One T cell receptor (beta chain) is described in this entry. The antigen remains unidentified. This sample is drawn from a study of human T cells and chemical hapten exposure. Study-wide points: Among expanded TCRs, significantly more large CDR3 similarity clusters formed than among controls. Since the donors had alopecia, their immune response may not be the same as that of healthy people.

The V segment lost 5 bases and the J segment 10 bases; nucleotides outside the gene matches: 6. CDR3 length equals 13 residues. TCRdb used MiXCR to reprocess the RACE reads, holding one entry per CDR3 protein. The sample has about 110,000 distinct CDR3 sequences, 9.2% seen once. Time point described: patch test 2, 6 weeks after DPC sensitization. Treatment here: therapeutic diphenylcyclopropenone sensitization with weekly scalp DPC. This clonotype was obtained from a woman between 35 and 50 years old with alopecia areata. Some clones in this sample may be carry-over from other donors' samples. The genes are TRBV12-3 or TRBV12-4 and TRBJ2-1; TRBD2 agrees at 9 bases. The sample in question was whole blood, obtained in connection with sensitization to the hapten diphenylcyclopropenone (DPC). CDR3 in DNA: TGTGCCAGCAGTGGCCACAGCGGGGGGGAGCAGTTCTTC. It is translated as CASSGHSGGEQFF.